Listed here are 14 T cell receptor beta chains from one sample, sequenced in a study of control samples from healthy donors and cancer patients. Method: immunoSEQ multiplex PCR; TCRdb's copy keeps in-frame clones and lacks some. The table lists around 110,000 clones, approximately 90% of them singletons. The sequencing input was blood. Receptors originate from a woman aged 65 to 85 in good health.

This clone was observed a handful of times. The rearrangement uses TRBV14 and TRBJ2-7; 11 positions agree with TRBD2. CDR1 is SGHDN and CDR2 is FVKESK in the germline V gene. V shed 3 bases, J shed 7 bases, and the junction held 5 bases outside the gene matches. The CDR3 totals 14 residues. CDR3 DNA sequence: TGTGCCAGCAGCCATATAGCGGGGGGGCGAGAGCAGTACTTC. Its translation: CASSHIAGGREQYF.

The J gene is TRBJ1-1, the V gene TRBV2; D not resolved. There are 14 residues in the CDR3. CDR1 is SNHLY and CDR2 is FYNNEI in the germline V gene. Trimming shortened V by 3 bases and J by 2 bases, and 10 bases separated the two germline ends. This CDR3 is CASSDRRLNTEAFF. Here the CDR3 DNA reads TGTGCCAGCAGTGATCGGCGGCTCAACACTGAAGCTTTCTTT.

The V call is TRBV7-9, the J call TRBJ2-1; perhaps TRBD2 as D (5 bases). Per germline, CDR1 SEHNR and CDR2 FQNEAQ (reference sequence). V was shortened by 1 base and J by 8 bases, with 15 bases between the two germline ends. The CDR3 length is 15 residues. The CDR3 DNA reads as TGTGCCAGCAGCTTAGAGGGTGGGCCCGGGGATGAGCAGTTCTTC. Residues: CASSLEGGPGDEQFF.

This clone was seen only once. This rearrangement joins TRBV9 to TRBJ2-1, with D maybe TRBD2 (5 bases). CDR1 SGDLS and CDR2 YYNGEE come from the germline V gene. This CDR3 comprises 15 residues. The ends were cut back, 0 bases at V and 7 bases at J, with 14 bases in the middle. CDR3: CASSVVRAGENEQFF. The DNA of the CDR3 is TGTGCCAGCAGCGTAGTGCGGGCCGGGGAGAATGAGCAGTTCTTC. Full variable domain (outside the CDR3, taken from reference TRBV9 and TRBJ2-1): DSGVTQTPKHLITATGQRVTLRCSPRSGDLSVYWYQQSLDQGLQFLIQYYNGEERAKGNILERFSAQQFPDLHSELNLSSLELGDSALYFCASSVVRAGENEQFFGPGTRLTVL.

CDR3 amino acids: CASSRTGANEKLFF. CDR3 in DNA: TGTGCCAGCAGCCGGACAGGGGCTAATGAAAAACTGTTTTTT. The V gene is TRBV7-2, the J gene TRBJ1-4; the match to TRBD1 covers 9 bases. The ends lost 5 bases at V and 3 bases at J; junction bases unmatched: 1. This CDR3 has 14 residues. In germline, CDR1 is SGHTA, CDR2 FQGNSA.

CDR3 coding DNA: TGTGCCAGCAGCTCGCACGGGCTCTATGGCTACACCTTC. Protein: CASSSHGLYGYTF. The chain joins TRBV13 to TRBJ1-2, with no clear D. The length of the CDR3 is 13 residues. Trimming shortened V by 4 bases and J by 4 bases, and 10 bases separated the two germline ends. Germline V gives CDR1 PRHDT, CDR2 FYEKMQ (reference sequence).

J is TRBJ1-5 and V is TRBV27, with TRBD1 as a possible D gene (5 bases). The CDR3 contains 15 residues. Germline assignment: CDR1 MNHEY and CDR2 SMNVEV (reference sequence). The V and J ends lost 0 bases and 0 bases respectively, with 6 bases between them. The CDR3: CASSLSGLSNQPQHF. CDR3 DNA: TGTGCCAGCAGTTTATCGGGGCTTAGCAATCAGCCCCAGCATTTT.

The chain couples TRBV6-5 to TRBJ1-1, with unresolved D. Per the germline V gene, CDR1 is MNHEY and CDR2 is SVGAGI. This CDR3 comprises 15 residues. V dropped 0 bases and J dropped 5 bases, with 13 bases sitting between them. CDR3 coding DNA: TGTGCCAGCAGTTACTCGGGAGTGATGGGGACTGAAGCTTTCTTT. This sequence encodes CASSYSGVMGTEAFF.

CDR3 sequence: CASSPGQGGNQPQHF. CDR3 nucleotides: TGTGCCAGCTCACCTGGACAGGGTGGCAATCAGCCCCAGCATTTT. This rearrangement joins TRBV18 to TRBJ1-5, with 8 bases matching TRBD1. Germline trimming cut 3 bases from V and 2 bases from J; bases unmatched to any gene: 3. Germline V lookup: CDR1 KGHSH, CDR2 LQKENI. The CDR3 sequence is 15 residues long. The whole variable domain, filled in from reference TRBV18 and TRBJ1-5, reads NAGVMQNPRHLVRRRGQEARLRCSPMKGHSHVYWYRQLPEEGLKFMVYLQKENIIDESGMPKERFSAEFPKEGPSILRIQQVVRGDSAAYFCASSPGQGGNQPQHFGDGTRLSIL.

This clone was seen just once. V usage is TRBV4-3 and J usage is TRBJ1-6; D is ambiguous. Germline V gene sequence: CDR1 LGHNA, CDR2 YSLEER. With 0 bases removed from V and 8 bases from J, the gap between germline ends came to 8 bases. The CDR3 has 14 amino acids. Written as DNA, the CDR3 is TGCGCCAGCAGCCAAGAGGGAAGGGATTCACCCCTCCACTTT. The encoded protein is CASSQEGRDSPLHF.

The V gene is TRBV19, the J gene TRBJ2-7; TRBD1 agrees at 8 bases. V shed 1 base, J shed 7 bases, and the junction held 9 bases outside the gene matches. The CDR3 length is 15 residues. Germline lookup yields CDR1 LNHDA and CDR2 SQIVND (reference sequence). Here the CDR3 DNA reads TGTGCCAGTAGTATAGGTAGGAGACAGGGGAAAGAGCAGTACTTC. Amino acids: CASSIGRRQGKEQYF. Variable domain in full (rest from reference TRBV19 and TRBJ2-7): DGGITQSPKYLFRKEGQNVTLSCEQNLNHDAMYWYRQDPGQGLRLIYYSQIVNDFQKGDIAEGYSVSREKKESFPLTVTSAQKNPTAFYLCASSIGRRQGKEQYFGPGTRLTVT.

The chain couples TRBV5-5 to TRBJ1-2; possibly TRBD1 for D (5 bases). The CDR3 covers 13 residues. Trimming stripped 1 base from V and 8 bases from J, with 12 bases between. Germline CDR1 and CDR2: SGHKS and YYEKEE (reference sequence). The CDR3 here is CASSLNQGGGYTF. The CDR3 DNA follows: TGTGCCAGCAGCTTGAATCAGGGAGGCGGCTACACCTTC.

The chain carries TRBV4-3 and TRBJ2-7; no clear D gene. The CDR3 is 15 amino acids. With 0 bases removed from V and 3 bases from J, the gap between germline ends came to 12 bases. CDR1 is LGHNA and CDR2 is YSLEER in the germline V gene. The chain's CDR3 is CASSQEGGTIYEQYF. The DNA of the CDR3 is TGCGCCAGCAGCCAAGAGGGCGGAACCATCTACGAGCAGTACTTC.

The J gene is TRBJ1-1, the V gene TRBV11-2; 7 bases are a match to TRBD1. From germline, CDR1 is SGHAT and CDR2 FQNNGV. The CDR3 sequence is 15 residues long. J lost 0 bases, V lost 4 bases, and 5 bases had no gene match. CDR3 nucleotides: TGTGCCAGCAGCTCAGACAGGGTGGTGAACACTGAAGCTTTCTTT. It is translated as CASSSDRVVNTEAFF. Full variable domain (remainder filled in from reference TRBV11-2 and TRBJ1-1): EAGVAQSPRYKIIEKRQSVAFWCNPISGHATLYWYQQILGQGPKLLIQFQNNGVVDDSQLPKDRFSAERLKGVDSTLKIQPAKLEDSAVYLCASSSDRVVNTEAFFGQGTRLTVV.